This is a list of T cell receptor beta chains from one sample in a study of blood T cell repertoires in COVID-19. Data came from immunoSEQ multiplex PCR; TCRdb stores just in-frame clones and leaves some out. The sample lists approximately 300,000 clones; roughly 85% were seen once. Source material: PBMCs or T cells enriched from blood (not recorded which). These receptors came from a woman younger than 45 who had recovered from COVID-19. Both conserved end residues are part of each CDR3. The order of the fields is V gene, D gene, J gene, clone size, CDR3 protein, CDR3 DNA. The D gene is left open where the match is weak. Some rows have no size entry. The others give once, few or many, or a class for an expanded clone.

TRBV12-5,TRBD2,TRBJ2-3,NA,CASGFRGELLESDTQYF,TGTGCTAGTGGTTTTCGGGGGGAGTTATTGGAATCAGATACGCAGTATTTT
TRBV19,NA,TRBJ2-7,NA,CASSIKDSYEQYF,TGTGCCAGTAGTATTAAAGACAGCTACGAGCAGTACTTC
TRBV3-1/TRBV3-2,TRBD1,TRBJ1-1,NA,CASSQDGTGGLNTEAFF,TGTGCCAGCAGCCAAGATGGGACAGGGGGGTTGAACACTGAAGCTTTCTTT
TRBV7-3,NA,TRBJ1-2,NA,CASSLSQGLGYTF,TGTGCCAGCAGCTTATCTCAGGGGTTGGGCTACACCTTC
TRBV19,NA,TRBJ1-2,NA,CASSTTFLESTTF,TGTGCCAGTAGTACTACTTTCCTAGAATCTACCACCTTC
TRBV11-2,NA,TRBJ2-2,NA,CASSLDWAGANTGELFF,TGTGCCAGCAGCTTAGATTGGGCGGGGGCCAACACCGGGGAGCTGTTTTTT
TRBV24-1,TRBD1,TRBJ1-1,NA,CATSDPRTGGQRAFF,TGTGCCACCAGTGACCCGCGGACAGGGGGACAGCGGGCTTTCTTT
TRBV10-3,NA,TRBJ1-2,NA,CAISGAGPDGYTF,TGTGCCATCAGTGGGGCGGGACCAGATGGCTACACCTTC
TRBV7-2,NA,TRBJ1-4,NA,CASSLSPANEKLFF,TGTGCCAGCAGCTTATCGCCAGCTAATGAAAAACTGTTTTTT
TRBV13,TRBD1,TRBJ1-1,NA,CASSVDRDTEAFF,TGTGCCAGCAGCGTCGACAGGGACACTGAAGCTTTCTTT
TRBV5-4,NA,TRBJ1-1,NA,CASSPRGITEAFF,TGTGCCAGCAGCCCTCGCGGGATCACTGAAGCTTTCTTT
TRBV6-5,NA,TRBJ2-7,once,CASRGDNHEQYF,TGTGCCAGCAGAGGGGACAACCACGAGCAGTACTTC
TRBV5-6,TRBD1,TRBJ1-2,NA,CASRPDRVVFGYTF,TGTGCCAGCCGACCGGACAGGGTGGTTTTTGGCTACACCTTC
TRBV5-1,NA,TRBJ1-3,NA,CASSLAGDSISGNTIYF,TGCGCCAGCAGCTTGGCCGGTGACTCAATCTCTGGAAACACCATATATTTT
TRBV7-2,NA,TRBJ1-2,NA,CASSWSGAGYTF,TGTGCCAGCAGCTGGTCAGGGGCTGGCTACACCTTC
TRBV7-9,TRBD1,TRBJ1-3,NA,CASSPGQGADGNTIYF,TGTGCCAGCAGCCCGGGACAGGGGGCCGATGGAAACACCATATATTTT
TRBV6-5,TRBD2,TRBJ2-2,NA,CASSHGTSATGELFF,TGTGCCAGCAGTCATGGGACTAGCGCCACCGGGGAGCTGTTTTTT
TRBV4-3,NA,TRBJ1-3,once,CASSQESRQLSGNTIYF,TGCGCCAGCAGCCAAGAATCCCGACAACTCTCTGGAAACACCATATATTTT
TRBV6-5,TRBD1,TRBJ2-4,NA,CASRDRGTKNIQYF,TGTGCCAGCAGGGACAGGGGTACCAAAAACATTCAGTACTTC
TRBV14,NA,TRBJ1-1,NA,CASSRYSLNTEAFF,TGTGCCAGCAGCAGATACAGCCTGAACACTGAAGCTTTCTTT
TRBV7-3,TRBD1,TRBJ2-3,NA,CASSQGTGSTDTQYF,TGTGCCAGCAGCCAGGGGACAGGGAGCACAGATACGCAGTATTTT
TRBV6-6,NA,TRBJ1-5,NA,CASSYSAGTSNQPQHF,TGTGCCAGCAGTTACTCGGCAGGCACTAGCAATCAGCCCCAGCATTTT
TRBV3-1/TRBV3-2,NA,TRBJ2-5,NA,CASSLRGLHQETQYF,TGTGCCAGCAGCCTAAGAGGACTGCACCAAGAGACCCAGTACTTC
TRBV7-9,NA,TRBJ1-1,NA,CASSPPTGKTGEAFF,TGTGCCAGCAGCCCCCCGACAGGCAAAACTGGAGAAGCTTTCTTT
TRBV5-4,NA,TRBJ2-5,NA,CASSVAQVTGLQETQYF,TGTGCCAGCAGCGTGGCTCAAGTTACAGGGCTACAAGAGACCCAGTACTTC
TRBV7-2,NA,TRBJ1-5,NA,CASSVDSYNQPQHF,TGTGCCAGCAGCGTCGACAGTTACAATCAGCCCCAGCATTTT
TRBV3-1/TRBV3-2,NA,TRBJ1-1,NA,CASSQAGIEAFF,TGTGCCAGCAGCCAAGCAGGGATTGAAGCTTTCTTT
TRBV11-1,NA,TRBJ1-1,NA,CASREQGSDTEAFF,TGTGCCAGCAGAGAACAGGGTTCGGACACTGAAGCTTTCTTT
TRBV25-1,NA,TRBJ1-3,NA,CASSGGGSTGNTIYF,TGTGCCAGCAGTGGGGGGGGGAGCACTGGAAACACCATATATTTT
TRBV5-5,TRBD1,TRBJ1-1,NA,CASSLPDRDTEAFF,TGTGCCAGCAGCTTACCCGACAGGGACACTGAAGCTTTCTTT
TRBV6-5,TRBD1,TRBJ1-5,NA,CASSATGANQPQHF,TGTGCCAGCAGCGCCACAGGGGCCAATCAGCCCCAGCATTTT
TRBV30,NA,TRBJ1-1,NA,CAWRYRTKTPEAFF,TGTGCCTGGAGGTACAGGACTAAAACCCCTGAAGCTTTCTTT
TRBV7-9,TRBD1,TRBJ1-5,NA,CASSWTGDNQPQHF,TGTGCCAGCAGTTGGACAGGAGACAATCAGCCCCAGCATTTT
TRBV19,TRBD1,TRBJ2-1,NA,CASRSPGQSSYNEQFF,TGTGCCAGTAGAAGCCCGGGACAGAGCTCCTACAATGAGCAGTTCTTC
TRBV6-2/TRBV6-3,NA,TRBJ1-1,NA,CASSYSVVRGEAFF,TGTGCCAGCAGTTATTCGGTTGTACGGGGTGAAGCTTTCTTT